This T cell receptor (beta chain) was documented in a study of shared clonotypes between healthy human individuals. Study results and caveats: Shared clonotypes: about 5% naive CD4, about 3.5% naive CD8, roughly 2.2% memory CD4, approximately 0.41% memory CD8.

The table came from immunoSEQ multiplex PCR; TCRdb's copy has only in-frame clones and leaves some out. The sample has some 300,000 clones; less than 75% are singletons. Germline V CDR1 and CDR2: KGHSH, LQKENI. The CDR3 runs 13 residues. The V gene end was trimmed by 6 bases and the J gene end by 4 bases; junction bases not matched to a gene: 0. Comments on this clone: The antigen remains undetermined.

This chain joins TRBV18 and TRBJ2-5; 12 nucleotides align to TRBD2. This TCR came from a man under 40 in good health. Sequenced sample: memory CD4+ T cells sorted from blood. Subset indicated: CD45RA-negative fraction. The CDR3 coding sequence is TGTGCCAGCTCGGGACTAGCGGGAGAGACCCAGTACTTC. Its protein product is CASSGLAGETQYF.